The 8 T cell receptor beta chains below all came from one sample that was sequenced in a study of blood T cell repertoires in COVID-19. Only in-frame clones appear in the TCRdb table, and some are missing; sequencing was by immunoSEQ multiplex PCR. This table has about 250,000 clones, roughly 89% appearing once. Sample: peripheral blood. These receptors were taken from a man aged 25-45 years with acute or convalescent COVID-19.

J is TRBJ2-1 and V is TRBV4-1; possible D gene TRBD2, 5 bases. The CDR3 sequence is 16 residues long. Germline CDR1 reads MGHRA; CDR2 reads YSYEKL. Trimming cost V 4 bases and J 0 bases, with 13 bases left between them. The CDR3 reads CASSRRVRSSYNEQFF. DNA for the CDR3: TGCGCCAGCAGCCGGCGGGTTCGGAGCTCCTACAATGAGCAGTTCTTC.

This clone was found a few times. The DNA of the CDR3 is TGTGCCAGCAGCTCTACACGAGCGGGAGTCTACGAGCAGTACTTC. Encoded protein: CASSSTRAGVYEQYF. This chain links TRBV7-9 with TRBJ2-7; 8 nucleotides match TRBD2. This CDR3 region has 15 residues. Germline trimming cut 4 bases from V and 3 bases from J; bases unmatched to any gene: 8. Germline V gene lookup returns CDR1 SEHNR and CDR2 FQNEAQ (reference sequence).

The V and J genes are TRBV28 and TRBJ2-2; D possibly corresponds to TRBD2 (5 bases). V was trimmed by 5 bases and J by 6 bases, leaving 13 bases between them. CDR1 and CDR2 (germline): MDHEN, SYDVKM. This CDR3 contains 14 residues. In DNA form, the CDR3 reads TGTGCCAGCAGTCCTACTAGTCTGTCCGGGGAGCTGTTTTTT. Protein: CASSPTSLSGELFF.

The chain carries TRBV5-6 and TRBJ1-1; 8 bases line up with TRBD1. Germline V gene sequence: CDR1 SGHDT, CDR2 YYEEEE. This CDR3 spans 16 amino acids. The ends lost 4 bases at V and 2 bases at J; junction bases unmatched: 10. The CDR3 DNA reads TGTGCCAGCAGCGTGAGAACCGGGACAGGCAACACTGAAGCTTTCTTT. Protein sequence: CASSVRTGTGNTEAFF.

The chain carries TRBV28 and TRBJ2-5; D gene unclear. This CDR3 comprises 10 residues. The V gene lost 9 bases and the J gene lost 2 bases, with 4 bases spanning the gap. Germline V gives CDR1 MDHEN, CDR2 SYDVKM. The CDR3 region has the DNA TGTGCCAGGAGACAAGAGACCCAGTACTTC. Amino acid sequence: CARRQETQYF.

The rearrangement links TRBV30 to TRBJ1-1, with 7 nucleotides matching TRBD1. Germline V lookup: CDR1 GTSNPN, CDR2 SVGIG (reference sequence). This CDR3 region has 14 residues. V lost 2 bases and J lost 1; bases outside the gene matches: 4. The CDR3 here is CAWSLPGGNTEAFF. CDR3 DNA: TGTGCCTGGAGTCTGCCAGGGGGGAACACTGAAGCTTTCTTT.

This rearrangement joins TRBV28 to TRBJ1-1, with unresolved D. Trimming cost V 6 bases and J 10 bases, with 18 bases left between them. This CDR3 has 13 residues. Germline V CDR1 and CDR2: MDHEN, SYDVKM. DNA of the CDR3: TGTGCCAGCAGCCCTCTGGCGGGGTTCGGAGCTTTCTTT. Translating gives CASSPLAGFGAFF.

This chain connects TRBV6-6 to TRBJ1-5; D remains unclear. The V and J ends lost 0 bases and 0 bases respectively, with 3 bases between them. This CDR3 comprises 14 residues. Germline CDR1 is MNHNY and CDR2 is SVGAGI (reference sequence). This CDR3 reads CASSYSYSNQPQHF. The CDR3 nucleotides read TGTGCCAGCAGTTACTCGTATAGCAATCAGCCCCAGCATTTT.